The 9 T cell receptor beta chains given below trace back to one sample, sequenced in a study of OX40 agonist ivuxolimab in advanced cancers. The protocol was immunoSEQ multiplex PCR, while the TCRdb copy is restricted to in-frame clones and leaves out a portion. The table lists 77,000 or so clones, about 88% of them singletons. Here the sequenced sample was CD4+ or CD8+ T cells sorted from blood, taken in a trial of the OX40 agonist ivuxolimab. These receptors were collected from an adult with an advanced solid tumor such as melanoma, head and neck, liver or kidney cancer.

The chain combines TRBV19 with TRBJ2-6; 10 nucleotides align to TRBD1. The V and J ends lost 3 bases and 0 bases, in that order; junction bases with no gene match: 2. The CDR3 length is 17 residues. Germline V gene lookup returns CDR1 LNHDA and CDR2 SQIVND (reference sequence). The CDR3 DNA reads TGTGCCAGTAGTATCGGGACAGGGGTCTCTGGGGCCAACGTCCTGACTTTC. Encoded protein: CASSIGTGVSGANVLTF.

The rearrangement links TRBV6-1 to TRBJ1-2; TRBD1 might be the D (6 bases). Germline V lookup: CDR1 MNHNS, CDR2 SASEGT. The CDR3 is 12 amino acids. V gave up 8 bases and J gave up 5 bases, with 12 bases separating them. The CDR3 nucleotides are TGTGCCAGCGCCGAGGGGGGGTATGGCTACACCTTC. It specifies CASAEGGYGYTF.

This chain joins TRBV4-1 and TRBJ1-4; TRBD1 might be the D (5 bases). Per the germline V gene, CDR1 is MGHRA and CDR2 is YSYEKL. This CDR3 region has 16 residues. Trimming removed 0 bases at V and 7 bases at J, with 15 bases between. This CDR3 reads CASSQDYGGTGEKLFF. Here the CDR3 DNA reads TGCGCCAGCAGCCAAGACTACGGGGGGACGGGTGAAAAACTGTTTTTT.

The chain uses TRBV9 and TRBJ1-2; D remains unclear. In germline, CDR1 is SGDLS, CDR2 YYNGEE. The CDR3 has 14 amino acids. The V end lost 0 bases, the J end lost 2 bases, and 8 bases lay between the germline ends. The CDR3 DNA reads TGTGCCAGCAGCGTAGAGGAACGGAACTATGGCTACACCTTC. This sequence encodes CASSVEERNYGYTF.

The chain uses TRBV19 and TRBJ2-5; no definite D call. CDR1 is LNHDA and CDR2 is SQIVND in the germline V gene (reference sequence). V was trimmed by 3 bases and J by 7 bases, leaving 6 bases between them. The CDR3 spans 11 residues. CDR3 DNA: TGTGCCAGTAGTATTCGAGGGACCCAGTACTTC. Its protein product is CASSIRGTQYF.

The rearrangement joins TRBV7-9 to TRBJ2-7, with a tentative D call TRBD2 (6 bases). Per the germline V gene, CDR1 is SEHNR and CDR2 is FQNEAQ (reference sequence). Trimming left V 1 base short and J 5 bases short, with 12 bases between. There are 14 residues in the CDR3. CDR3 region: CASSLVGSAHEQYF. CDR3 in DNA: TGTGCCAGCAGCTTAGTCGGGAGCGCCCACGAGCAGTACTTC.

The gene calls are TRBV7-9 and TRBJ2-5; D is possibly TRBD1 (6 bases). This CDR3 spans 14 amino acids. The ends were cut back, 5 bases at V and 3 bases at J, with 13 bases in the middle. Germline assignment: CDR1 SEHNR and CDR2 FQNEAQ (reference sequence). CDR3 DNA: TGTGCCAGCAGCGCCAGGGGTCGGGAAGAGACCCAGTACTTC. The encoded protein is CASSARGREETQYF. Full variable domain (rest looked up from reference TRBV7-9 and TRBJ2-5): DTGVSQNPRHKITKRGQNVTFRCDPISEHNRLYWYRQTLGQGPEFLTYFQNEAQLEKSRLLSDRFSAERPKGSFSTLEIQRTEQGDSAMYLCASSARGREETQYFGPGTRLLVL.

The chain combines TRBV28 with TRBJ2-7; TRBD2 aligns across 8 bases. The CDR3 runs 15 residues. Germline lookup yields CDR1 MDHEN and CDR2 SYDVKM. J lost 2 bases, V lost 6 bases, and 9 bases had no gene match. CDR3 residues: CASSPHSGAPYEQYF. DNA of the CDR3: TGTGCCAGCAGCCCGCATAGCGGGGCCCCCTACGAGCAGTACTTC. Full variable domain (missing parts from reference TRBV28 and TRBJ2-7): DVKVTQSSRYLVKRTGEKVFLECVQDMDHENMFWYRQDPGLGLRLIYFSYDVKMKEKGDIPEGYSVSREKKERFSLILESASTNQTSMYLCASSPHSGAPYEQYFGPGTRLTVT.

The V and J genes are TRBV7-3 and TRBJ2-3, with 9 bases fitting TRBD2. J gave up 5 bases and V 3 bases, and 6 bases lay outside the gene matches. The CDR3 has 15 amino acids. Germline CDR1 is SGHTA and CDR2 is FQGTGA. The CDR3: CASSFQGGRGDTQYF. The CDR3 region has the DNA TGTGCCAGCAGCTTTCAGGGCGGGAGGGGAGATACGCAGTATTTT.